The 13 T cell receptor beta chains listed next were all sequenced from one sample in a study of T cell responses to AZD1222 COVID-19 vaccine. Generated by immunoSEQ multiplex PCR, the TCRdb table keeps only in-frame clones and is missing some. The sample records 55,000 to 80,000 clones, 65% to 85% being singletons. Specimen: peripheral blood, collected on day 0 of AZD1222 vaccination. All receptors come from an adult in good health.

This rearrangement joins TRBV25-1 to TRBJ1-4; the D gene is possibly TRBD1 (6 bases). Looked up from germline, CDR1 is MGHDK and CDR2 is SYGVNS. The CDR3 contains 18 residues. Trimming left V 0 bases short and J 0 bases short, with 14 bases between. CDR3 DNA sequence: TGTGCCAGCAGTGAATATAAAACAGGGCTGACAACTAATGAAAAACTGTTTTTT. Its protein is CASSEYKTGLTTNEKLFF.

The V gene is TRBV7-6, the J gene TRBJ2-7, with no clear D. The CDR3 contains 16 residues. V was pared by 3 bases and J by 2 bases, with 17 bases between. Germline CDR1 reads SGHVS; CDR2 reads FNYEAQ. This CDR3 reads CASSFAPGFEAYEQYF. CDR3 nucleotide sequence: TGTGCCAGCAGCTTTGCCCCCGGTTTTGAGGCCTACGAGCAGTACTTC.

The chain links TRBV28 to TRBJ1-3; maybe TRBD1 (5 bases). Trimming took 4 bases from V and 2 from J, leaving 15 bases between them. The CDR3 runs 16 residues. CDR1 is MDHEN, CDR2 SYDVKM, per germline. The CDR3 spells CASSWGGEVTGNTIYF. The CDR3 DNA is TGTGCCAGCAGTTGGGGGGGAGAGGTGACTGGAAACACCATATATTTT.

In its sample, this clone was seen once. The chain joins TRBV7-8 to TRBJ2-7; a possible D gene is TRBD1 (5 bases). V lost 1 base and J lost 5, with 15 bases in between. CDR1 is SGHVS and CDR2 is FQNEAQ in the germline V gene. This CDR3 is 15 amino acids long. The CDR3 reads CASSLEGARPNEQYF. The CDR3 nucleotides are TGTGCCAGCAGCTTAGAAGGGGCTCGTCCGAACGAGCAGTACTTC.

CDR3 sequence (DNA): TGTGCCAGCAGTCCACAAGTTACCATATATTTT. This codes for CASSPQVTIYF. This chain links TRBV7-9 with TRBJ1-3; D ambiguous. Germline V gene sequence: CDR1 SEHNR, CDR2 FQNEAQ (reference sequence). The length of the CDR3 is 11 residues. Trimming left V 6 bases short and J 10 bases short, with 10 bases between.

This clone was counted a single time. The chain couples TRBV9 to TRBJ2-7; 7 bases line up with TRBD1. Germline V gene lookup returns CDR1 SGDLS and CDR2 YYNGEE. The CDR3 sequence is 15 residues long. Losses at the gene ends were 0 bases for V and 0 bases for J; bases not matched to a gene: 3. DNA of the CDR3: TGTGCCAGCAGCGTAGCCGGGACAGTCTCCTACGAGCAGTACTTC. Translation gives CASSVAGTVSYEQYF. Supplemented by reference TRBV9 and TRBJ2-7, the full variable domain reads DSGVTQTPKHLITATGQRVTLRCSPRSGDLSVYWYQQSLDQGLQFLIQYYNGEERAKGNILERFSAQQFPDLHSELNLSSLELGDSALYFCASSVAGTVSYEQYFGPGTRLTVT.

V and J are TRBV5-6 and TRBJ1-1; TRBD1 matches 9 bases. With 3 bases clipped from V and 1 base from J, the junction kept 7 bases outside the gene matches. Germline loops: CDR1 SGHDT, CDR2 YYEEEE. There are 16 residues in the CDR3. The CDR3 coding sequence is TGTGCCAGCAGCTGGTTAGACAGGGGGACGAACACTGAAGCTTTCTTT. This encodes CASSWLDRGTNTEAFF.

The chain has TRBV5-4 and TRBJ2-6; the D gene is possibly TRBD1 (6 bases). Trimming cost V 3 bases and J 0 bases, with 7 bases left between them. Germline V gene lookup returns CDR1 SGHNT and CDR2 YYREEE (reference sequence). The CDR3 extends over 15 amino acids. This chain's CDR3 is CASSSQGSGANVLTF. In DNA, the CDR3 is TGTGCCAGCAGCTCACAGGGCTCTGGGGCCAACGTCCTGACTTTC.

This chain uses TRBV27 with TRBJ1-6; 11 bases agree with TRBD1. Germline-derived CDR1 and CDR2 are MNHEY and SMNVEV (reference sequence). CDR3 length: 15 residues. V shed 5 bases and J 10 bases; nucleotides not matched to a gene: 7. The CDR3, as DNA: TGTGCCAGCAGTCTGGACAGGGGGCCTGTATCACCCCTCCACTTT. Translated, it gives CASSLDRGPVSPLHF.

The chain couples TRBV18 to TRBJ1-1; unclear D gene. Germline loops: CDR1 KGHSH, CDR2 LQKENI. V was clipped by 2 bases and J by 4 bases, with 14 bases between them. The CDR3 consists of 15 residues. The CDR3: CASSPFAEEATEAFF. The CDR3 DNA reads as TGTGCCAGCTCACCATTCGCCGAAGAGGCCACTGAAGCTTTCTTT.

The gene calls are TRBV5-6 and TRBJ1-6; 8 bases are a match to TRBD1. The V gene end was trimmed by 1 base and the J gene end by 6 bases; junction bases not matched to a gene: 9. The CDR3 runs to 17 residues. CDR1 is SGHDT, CDR2 YYEEEE, per germline. CDR3 nucleotides: TGTGCCAGCAGCTTGACTACAGGGGGAGCCCTTAATTCACCCCTCCACTTT. Protein product: CASSLTTGGALNSPLHF.

The chain links TRBV7-2 to TRBJ2-1; TRBD1 matches 7 bases. The germline CDR1 and CDR2 sequences are SGHTA and FQGNSA. This CDR3 is built from 15 residues. V gave up 1 base and J gave up 4 bases; unmatched junction bases: 4. For the CDR3, the DNA is TGTGCCAGCAGCTTAGAGGGGGCGCGGTACAATGAGCAGTTCTTC. It codes for CASSLEGARYNEQFF.

This chain connects TRBV15 to TRBJ2-5, with D possibly called TRBD1 or TRBD2 (5 bases each). The CDR3 runs to 14 residues. Germline V gene sequence: CDR1 LNHNV, CDR2 YYDKDF (reference sequence). The ends were cut back, 0 bases at V and 9 bases at J, with 14 bases in the middle. In DNA form, the CDR3 reads TGTGCCACCAGCAGAGAGCCGGGGCCCGTGGCCCAGTACTTC. It translates to CATSREPGPVAQYF.